The TCR beta chain under discussion was sequenced for a study of CD8+CD57+ T cells in acquired aplastic anemia. Across the study: Roughly 3.2 ug was the average amount of DNA from sorted CD4+ and CD8+ cells. Study-wide points: About 28 sequences, all CD8+ CDR3, were shared between patients and controls. The study found no significant CD8+ Simpson's diversity difference between patients and controls.

Patients picked for sequencing had shown CD8+CD57+ cell expansion detected by flow cytometry. Acquired aplastic anemia of severe grade affected all patients. The use of genomic DNA as template underpinned the TCR beta VDJ and CDR3 profiling. TCRdb independently ran MiXCR on the reads; one entry per CDR3 protein. The repertoire has roughly 170,000 distinct CDR3 sequences, around 50% of them found once; the top ten carry approximately 12%. With respect to this clonotype: The antigen remains undetermined.

Trimming shortened V by 5 bases and J by 12 bases, and 11 bases separated the two germline ends. This CDR3 has 11 residues. CDR1 is WNHNN, CDR2 SYGVQD, per germline (reference sequence). The sample taken for sequencing was sorted CD4+, CD8+, or CD8+CD57+ T cells (not recorded which) from PBMCs. This TCR came from a human donor with aplastic anemia. This chain uses TRBV10-1 with TRBJ2-1; no firm D call. The DNA for the CDR3 is TGCGCCAGCAGTCAAGGGTCAAGGCAGTTCTTC. It encodes CASSQGSRQFF.